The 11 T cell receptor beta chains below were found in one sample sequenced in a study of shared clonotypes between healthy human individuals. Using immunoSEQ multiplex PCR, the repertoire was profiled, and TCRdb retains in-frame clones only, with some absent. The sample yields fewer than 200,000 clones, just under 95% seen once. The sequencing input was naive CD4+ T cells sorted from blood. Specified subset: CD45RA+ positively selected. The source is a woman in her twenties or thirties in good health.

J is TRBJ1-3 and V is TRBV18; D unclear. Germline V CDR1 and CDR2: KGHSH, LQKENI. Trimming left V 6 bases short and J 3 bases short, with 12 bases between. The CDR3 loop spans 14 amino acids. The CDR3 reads CASSPADGGNTIYF. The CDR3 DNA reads TGTGCCAGCTCCCCGGCGGATGGTGGAAACACCATATATTTT. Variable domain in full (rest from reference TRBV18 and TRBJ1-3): NAGVMQNPRHLVRRRGQEARLRCSPMKGHSHVYWYRQLPEEGLKFMVYLQKENIIDESGMPKERFSAEFPKEGPSILRIQQVVRGDSAAYFCASSPADGGNTIYFGEGSWLTVV.

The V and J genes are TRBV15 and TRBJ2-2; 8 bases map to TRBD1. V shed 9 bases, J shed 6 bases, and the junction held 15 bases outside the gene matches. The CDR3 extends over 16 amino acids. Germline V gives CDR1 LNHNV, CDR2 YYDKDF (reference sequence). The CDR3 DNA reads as TGTGCCACTACGACAAGACAGGGGTTTCTCCCCGGGGAGCTGTTTTTT. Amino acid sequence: CATTTRQGFLPGELFF.

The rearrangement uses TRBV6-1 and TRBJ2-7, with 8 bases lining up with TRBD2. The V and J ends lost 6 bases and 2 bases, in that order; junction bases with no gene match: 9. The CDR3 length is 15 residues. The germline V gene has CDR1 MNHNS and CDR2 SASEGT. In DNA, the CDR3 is TGTGCCAGCAGCTCCTCGGGGGGGGTAACCTACGAGCAGTACTTC. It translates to CASSSSGGVTYEQYF.

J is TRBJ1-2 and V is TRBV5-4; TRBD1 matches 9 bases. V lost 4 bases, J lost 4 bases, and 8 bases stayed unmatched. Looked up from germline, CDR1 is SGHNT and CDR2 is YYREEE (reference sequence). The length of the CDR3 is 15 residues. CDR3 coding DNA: TGTGCCAGCAGCCCTCCCCGGGGACAGGGCTATGGCTACACCTTC. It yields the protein CASSPPRGQGYGYTF.

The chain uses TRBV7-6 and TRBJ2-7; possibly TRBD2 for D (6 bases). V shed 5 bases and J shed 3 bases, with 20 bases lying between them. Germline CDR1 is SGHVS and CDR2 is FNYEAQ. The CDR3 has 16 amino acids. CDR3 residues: CASSPRELNNNYEQYF. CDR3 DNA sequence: TGTGCCAGCAGCCCCCGGGAGCTCAATAATAACTACGAGCAGTACTTC.

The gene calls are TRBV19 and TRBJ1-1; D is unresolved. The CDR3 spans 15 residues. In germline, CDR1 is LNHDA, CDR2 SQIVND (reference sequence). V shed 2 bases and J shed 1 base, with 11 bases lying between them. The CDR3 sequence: CASSIKPRGNTEAFF. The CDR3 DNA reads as TGTGCCAGTAGTATAAAACCTCGAGGGAACACTGAAGCTTTCTTT.

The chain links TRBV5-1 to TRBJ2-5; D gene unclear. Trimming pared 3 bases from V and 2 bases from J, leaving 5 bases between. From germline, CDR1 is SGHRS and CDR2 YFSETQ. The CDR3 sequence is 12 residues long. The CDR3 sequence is CASSSQQETQYF. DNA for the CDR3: TGCGCCAGCAGCTCGCAACAAGAGACCCAGTACTTC.

The DNA of the CDR3 is TGTGCCAGCAGCGCCCGGACTAGCGGGACTTACGAGCAGTACTTC. Translated: CASSARTSGTYEQYF. The V call is TRBV11-2, the J call TRBJ2-7; TRBD2 matches at 12 bases. Germline V gene lookup returns CDR1 SGHAT and CDR2 FQNNGV. V gave up 5 bases and J gave up 4 bases; unmatched junction bases: 6. The CDR3 extends over 15 amino acids.

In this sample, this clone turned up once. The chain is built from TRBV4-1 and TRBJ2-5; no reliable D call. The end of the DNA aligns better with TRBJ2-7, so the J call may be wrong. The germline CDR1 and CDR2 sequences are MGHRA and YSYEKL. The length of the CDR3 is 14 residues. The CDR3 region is CASSQLLRHYEQYF. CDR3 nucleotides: TGCGCCAGCAGCCAACTGTTGCGACACTACGAGCAGTACTTC.

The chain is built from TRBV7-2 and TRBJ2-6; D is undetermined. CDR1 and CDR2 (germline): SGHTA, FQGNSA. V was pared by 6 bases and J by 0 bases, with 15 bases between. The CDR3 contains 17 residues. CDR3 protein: CASRRGRNPSGANVLTF. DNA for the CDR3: TGTGCCAGCAGACGTGGACGGAACCCCTCTGGGGCCAACGTCCTGACTTTC. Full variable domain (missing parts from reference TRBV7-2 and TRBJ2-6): GAGVSQSPSNKVTEKGKDVELRCDPISGHTALYWYRQSLGQGLEFLIYFQGNSAPDKSGLPSDRFSAERTGGSVSTLTIQRTQQEDSAVYLCASRRGRNPSGANVLTFGAGSRLTVL.

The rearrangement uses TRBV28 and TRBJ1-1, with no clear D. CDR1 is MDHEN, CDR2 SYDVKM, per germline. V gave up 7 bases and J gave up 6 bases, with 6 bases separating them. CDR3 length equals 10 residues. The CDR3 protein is CASMAAEAFF. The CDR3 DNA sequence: TGTGCCAGCATGGCTGCTGAAGCTTTCTTT.